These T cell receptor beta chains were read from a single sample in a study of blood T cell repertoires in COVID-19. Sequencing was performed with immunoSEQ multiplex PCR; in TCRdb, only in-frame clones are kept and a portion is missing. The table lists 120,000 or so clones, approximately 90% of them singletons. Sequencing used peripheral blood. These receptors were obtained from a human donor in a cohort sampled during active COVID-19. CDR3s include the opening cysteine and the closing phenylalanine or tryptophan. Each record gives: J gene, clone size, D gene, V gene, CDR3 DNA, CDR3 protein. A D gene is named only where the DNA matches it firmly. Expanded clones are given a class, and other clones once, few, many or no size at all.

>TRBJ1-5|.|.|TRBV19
TGTGCCACGACTCAGGGGTCGCAGCCCCAGCATTTT
CATTQGSQPQHF
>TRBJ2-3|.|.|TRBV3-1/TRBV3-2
TGTGCCAGCAGCCAAGTTCTCGGGGGTAGCACAGATACGCAGTATTTT
CASSQVLGGSTDTQYF
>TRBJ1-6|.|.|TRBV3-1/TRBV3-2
TGTGCCAGCAGCCAAGATGCAGGAATGGCTTCACCCCTCCACTTT
CASSQDAGMASPLHF
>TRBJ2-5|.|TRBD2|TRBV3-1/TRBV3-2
TGTGCCAGCAGCCCGAATCTCTCGGGGCGGGGGGCATGGGAGACCCAGTACTTC
CASSPNLSGRGAWETQYF
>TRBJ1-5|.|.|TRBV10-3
TGTGCCATCAGTGAGTTGGGGGCCGGGCAGCCCCAGCATTTT
CAISELGAGQPQHF
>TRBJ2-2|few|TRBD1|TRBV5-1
TGCGCCAGCAGCTCAACCGGGACAGGGGGCACCGGGGAGCTGTTTTTT
CASSSTGTGGTGELFF
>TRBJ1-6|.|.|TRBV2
TGTGCCAGCAGCTTGGACACACGAGGCTATAATTCACCCCTCCACTTT
CASSLDTRGYNSPLHF
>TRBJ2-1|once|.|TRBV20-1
TGCAGTGCTATTGCGAGGGGGAGGGTCTTC
CSAIARGRVF
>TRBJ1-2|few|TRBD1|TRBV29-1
TGCAGCGTATACCGGACAGGCTTAGCTAACTATGGCTACACCTTC
CSVYRTGLANYGYTF
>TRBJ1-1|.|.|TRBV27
TGTGCCAGCACCCCAAGCTGGGCCATATCGAGAGAGACTGAAGCTTTCTTT
CASTPSWAISRETEAFF
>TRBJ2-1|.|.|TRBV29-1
TGCAGCGTTGCGCTCGGGACACTTCCTTACAATGAGCAGTTCTTC
CSVALGTLPYNEQFF
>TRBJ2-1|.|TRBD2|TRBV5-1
TGCGCCAGCAGCTTAGCTAGCGGGGGGGCCGGGAGTGTTCATGAGCAGTTCTTC
CASSLASGGAGSVHEQFF
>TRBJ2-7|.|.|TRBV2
TGTGCCAGCAGTGAGTCGGCAGGAATCTACGAGCAGTACTTC
CASSESAGIYEQYF
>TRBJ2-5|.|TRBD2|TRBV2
TGTGCCAGCAGGAAACTAGCGGGGGCCCCCCAAGAGACCCAGTACTTC
CASRKLAGAPQETQYF
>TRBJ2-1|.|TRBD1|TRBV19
TGTGCCAGTAATTCAGGACAGGGGGCGGAGTACAATGAGCAGTTCTTC
CASNSGQGAEYNEQFF
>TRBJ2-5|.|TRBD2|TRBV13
TGTGCCAGCAGCTCCAGCGGGAGAGCCTCGGAGACCCAGTACTTC
CASSSSGRASETQYF
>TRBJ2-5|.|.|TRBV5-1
TGCGCCAGCAGCTTGGATGGGCACCTCCAAGAGACCCAGTACTTC
CASSLDGHLQETQYF
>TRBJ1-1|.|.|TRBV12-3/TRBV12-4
TGTGCCAGCAGTTTGGGGGGGCTGCGAGCTTTCTTT
CASSLGGLRAFF
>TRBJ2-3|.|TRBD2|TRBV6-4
TGTGCCAGCAGCGCGGGACTAGCGGGATGGGATACGCAGTATTTT
CASSAGLAGWDTQYF
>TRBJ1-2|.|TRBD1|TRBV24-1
TGTGCCACCAGTCCGGGACAGGGGAATGGCTACACCTTC
CATSPGQGNGYTF
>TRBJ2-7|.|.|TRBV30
TGTGCCTGGAGGCGGGCCTTGTACCCCTACGAGCAGTACTTC
CAWRRALYPYEQYF
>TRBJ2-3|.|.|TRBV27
TGTGCCAGCAGTTTTCGGGGGTCTAGCACAGATACGCAGTATTTT
CASSFRGSSTDTQYF
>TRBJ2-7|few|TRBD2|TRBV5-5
TGTGCCAGCAGCTTGACCACTAGCGGGGCTTACTCCTACGAGCAGTACTTC
CASSLTTSGAYSYEQYF
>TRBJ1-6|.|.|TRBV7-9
TGTGCCAGCACCCTCTCGGCGGGGGTTGGATCACCCCTCCACTTT
CASTLSAGVGSPLHF
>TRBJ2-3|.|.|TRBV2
TGTGCCAGCAGTGGGTGGGGGACTAGCACAGATACGCAGTATTTT
CASSGWGTSTDTQYF
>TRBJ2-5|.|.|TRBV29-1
TGCAGCGGCCAAGCAGGGGAGACCCAGTACTTC
CSGQAGETQYF
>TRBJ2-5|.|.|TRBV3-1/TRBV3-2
TGTGCCAGCAGCCAAGATCTTATGGTTAGCGGTCGAGAGACCCAGTACTTC
CASSQDLMVSGRETQYF
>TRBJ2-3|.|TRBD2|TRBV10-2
TGCGCCAGCAGTGCAGGGCCTAGCGGTACGCAGTATTTT
CASSAGPSGTQYF
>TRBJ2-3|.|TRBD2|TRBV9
TGTGCCAGCAGCGCGGGGCGGGTAGCGGGAAACACAGATACGCAGTATTTT
CASSAGRVAGNTDTQYF
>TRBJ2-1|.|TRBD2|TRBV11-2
TGTGCCAGCAGCTTAGATTTTTGGTCTAGCGGCTACAATGAGCAGTTCTTC
CASSLDFWSSGYNEQFF
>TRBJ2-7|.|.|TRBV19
TGTGCCAGTAGTATAGGCCCAACCCCGGGCGAGCAGTACTTC
CASSIGPTPGEQYF
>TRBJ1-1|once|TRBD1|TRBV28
TGTGCCAGCAGTCCCCCGGGCAGGGACAGGAACACTGAAGCTTTCTTT
CASSPPGRDRNTEAFF
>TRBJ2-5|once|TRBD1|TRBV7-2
TGTGCCAGCAGCTCATCCGGGACAGGGAGAAGAGAGACCCAGTACTTC
CASSSSGTGRRETQYF
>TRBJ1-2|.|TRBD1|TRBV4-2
TGTGCCAGCAGCCCGGAGGGGGCGCAGAACTATGGCTACACCTTC
CASSPEGAQNYGYTF
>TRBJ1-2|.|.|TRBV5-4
TGTGCCAGCAGTAAAGAGACAGCCAGTTATGGCTACACCTTC
CASSKETASYGYTF
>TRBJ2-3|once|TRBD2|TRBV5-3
TGTGCCAGAAGCGGTACTAGCGGGGATGGAGATACGCAGTATTTT
CARSGTSGDGDTQYF
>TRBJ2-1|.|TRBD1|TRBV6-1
TGTGCCAGCAGTGAAGCCCGGACAGGGCGCGATGAGCAGTTCTTC
CASSEARTGRDEQFF
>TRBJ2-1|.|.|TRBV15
TGTGCCACCAGCAGAGTCCTAGGAACGCATGAGCAGTTCTTC
CATSRVLGTHEQFF
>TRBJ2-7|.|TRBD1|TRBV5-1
TGCGCCAGCAGCCCCCGGGGACAGGGGCCCTCCTACGAGCAGTACTTC
CASSPRGQGPSYEQYF
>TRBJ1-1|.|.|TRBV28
TGTGCCAGCAGTCCGACAGGCCGGGAAGCTTTCTTT
CASSPTGREAFF
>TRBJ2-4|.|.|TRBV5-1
TGCGCCAGCAGCTTGGCCGTTGAAAACATTCAGTACTTC
CASSLAVENIQYF
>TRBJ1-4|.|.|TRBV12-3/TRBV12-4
TGTGCCAGCAGTTTTATGGCAGAAAAACTGTTTTTT
CASSFMAEKLFF
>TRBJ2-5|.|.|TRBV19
TGTGCCAGTAGTATAGTGGAGGGGAGGCAAGAGACCCAGTACTTC
CASSIVEGRQETQYF
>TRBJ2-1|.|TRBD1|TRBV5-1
TGCGCCAGCAGCTTGGTAGGGACAGGGAGAGACAATGAGCAGTTCTTC
CASSLVGTGRDNEQFF
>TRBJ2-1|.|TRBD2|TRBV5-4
TGTGCCAGCAGCTTGGGGGTGGCGGGGGGCTACAATGAGCAGTTCTTC
CASSLGVAGGYNEQFF
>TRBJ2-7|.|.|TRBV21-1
TGTGCCAGCCAGAACTTGGGACTAGCAGTTTCCTACGAGCAGTACTTC
CASQNLGLAVSYEQYF
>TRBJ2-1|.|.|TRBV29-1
TGCAGCGTCCGGACTACTGGAGCCCATGAGCAGTTCTTC
CSVRTTGAHEQFF
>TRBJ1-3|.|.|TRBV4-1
TGCGCCAGCAGCCAAGAGATCGGGGGAGGAAACACCATATATTTT
CASSQEIGGGNTIYF
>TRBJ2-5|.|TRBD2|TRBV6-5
TGTGCCAGCGGGAGGGATGCTCAGTACTTC
CASGRDAQYF